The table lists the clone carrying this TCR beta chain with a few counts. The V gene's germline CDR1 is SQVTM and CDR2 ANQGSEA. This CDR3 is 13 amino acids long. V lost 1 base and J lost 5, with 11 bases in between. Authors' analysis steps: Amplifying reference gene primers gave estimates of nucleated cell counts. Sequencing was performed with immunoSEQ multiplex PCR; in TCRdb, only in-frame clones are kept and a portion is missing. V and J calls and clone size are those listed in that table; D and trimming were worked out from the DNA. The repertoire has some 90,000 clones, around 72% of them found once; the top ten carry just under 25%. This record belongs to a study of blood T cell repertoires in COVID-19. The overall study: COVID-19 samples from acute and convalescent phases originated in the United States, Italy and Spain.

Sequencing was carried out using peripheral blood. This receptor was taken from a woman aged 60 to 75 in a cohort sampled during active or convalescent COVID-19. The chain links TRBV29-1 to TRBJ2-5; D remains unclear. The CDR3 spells CSVEGPNGETQYF. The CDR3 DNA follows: TGCAGCGTTGAAGGGCCCAACGGGGAGACCCAGTACTTC.